The present entry profiles one T cell receptor (beta chain) with its context. Time point given: sample taken at primary tumor resection. Researchers sequenced whole RNA taken from tumor, nontumor lung or frozen PBMC without sorting. Samples were obtained from around 73 donors, all untreated early-stage non-small cell lung cancer patients. The data were taken from a study of spatial heterogeneity in lung cancer. Turning to the study itself: More beta-chain than alpha-chain sequences were consistently detected.

Every cDNA TCR molecule received its own unique molecular identifier. MiXCR, run by TCRdb on the 5' RACE reads, gives a single entry per CDR3 protein. The sample has over 25,000 distinct CDR3 sequences; around 8.4% are singletons. Sequenced material: PBMCs, taken at surgery. The sequence was collected from a female donor with early-stage non-small cell lung cancer.

CDR3 residues: CASSFLQGSTEAFF. In DNA, the CDR3 is TGTGCCAGCAGTTTCTTACAGGGGAGCACTGAAGCTTTCTTT. V gene TRBV28 combines with J gene TRBJ1-1; 7 bases are shared with TRBD1. The CDR3 loop spans 14 amino acids. From germline, CDR1 is MDHEN and CDR2 SYDVKM. Trimming took 3 bases from V and 4 from J; bases not matched to a gene: 5.